A selection of T cell receptor beta chains follows, all from one sample in a study of T cell responses to AZD1222 COVID-19 vaccine. Assay: immunoSEQ multiplex PCR; the TCRdb copy retains only in-frame clones and omits some. The table lists some 100,000 clones, roughly nine tenths of them singletons. The specimen was peripheral blood, collected on day 0 of AZD1222 vaccination. The origin of the receptors is an adult in good health. CDR3s include the opening cysteine and the closing phenylalanine or tryptophan. The order of the fields is D gene, clone size, J gene, V gene, CDR3 DNA, CDR3 protein. A D gene is named only where the DNA matches it firmly. Clone size is shown for a subset of rows, as once, few, many or a class of expanded clone.

>NA|NA|TRBJ1-3|TRBV12-1
TGTGCCAGCAGCTTTGTGTGGTACTCTGGAAACACCATATATTTT
CASSFVWYSGNTIYF
>NA|NA|TRBJ1-2|TRBV30
TGTGCCTGGCGGGACCTCTATGGCTACACCTTC
CAWRDLYGYTF
>TRBD1|NA|TRBJ1-1|TRBV9
TGTGCCAGCAGCAGTCGGACAGGGGCGTCGAACACTGAAGCTTTCTTT
CASSSRTGASNTEAFF
>NA|NA|TRBJ2-7|TRBV9
TGTGCCAGCAGCGTAGCGGCAGAAACTTACGAGCAGTACTTC
CASSVAAETYEQYF
>NA|NA|TRBJ2-1|TRBV23-1
TGCGCCAGCAGTCCAGAGCAGTTCTTC
CASSPEQFF
>NA|once|TRBJ1-2|TRBV24-1
TGTGCCACCAGTGATCCCAGACAGGTCGGAGGGGGCTACACCTTC
CATSDPRQVGGGYTF
>TRBD1|NA|TRBJ1-1|TRBV5-8
TGTGCCAGCAGCTTGGGGGACAGGGGTCGGACTGAAGCTTTCTTT
CASSLGDRGRTEAFF
>NA|few|TRBJ2-5|TRBV28
TGTGCCAGCACTCTTACCGGTGGGCGAGAGACCCAGTACTTC
CASTLTGGRETQYF
>TRBD2|NA|TRBJ2-4|TRBV7-2
TGTGCCAGCAGCCCATTAGCGGGGGGGCTGGGGAGCGCCAAAAACATTCAGTACTTC
CASSPLAGGLGSAKNIQYF
>NA|NA|TRBJ2-3|TRBV4-3
TGCGCCAGCAGCCTACAGTCCCAGGATACGCAGTATTTT
CASSLQSQDTQYF
>NA|NA|TRBJ2-3|TRBV5-4
TGTGCCAGCAGCTTAAATCGCGCAGATACGCAGTATTTT
CASSLNRADTQYF
>TRBD1|NA|TRBJ2-7|TRBV2
TGTGCCAGGGGACAGGTCTCCTACGGGCAGTACTTC
CARGQVSYGQYF
>NA|NA|TRBJ1-3|TRBV7-8
TGTGCCAGCAGCCAAACCTTCAGCTCTGGAAACACCATATATTTT
CASSQTFSSGNTIYF
>NA|NA|TRBJ1-1|TRBV6-5
TGTGCCAGCAATACCGGGGTGGGGAACACTGAAGCTTTCTTT
CASNTGVGNTEAFF
>NA|NA|TRBJ2-7|TRBV6-2/TRBV6-3
TGTGCCAGCAGTAGGTCGGCAAACTCCTACGAGCAGTACTTC
CASSRSANSYEQYF
>NA|NA|TRBJ1-4|TRBV7-9
TGTGCCAGCAGCTCGGTTGGACTCAATGAAAAACTGTTTTTT
CASSSVGLNEKLFF
>NA|NA|TRBJ1-4|TRBV6-5
TGTGCCAGCAGTTATCGAGGGGGTAATGAAAAACTGTTTTTT
CASSYRGGNEKLFF
>TRBD2|NA|TRBJ2-3|TRBV4-2
TGTGCCAGCAGCCAGGGGGACTGGACTAGCGGGATAACAGATACGCAGTATTTT
CASSQGDWTSGITDTQYF
>TRBD1|once|TRBJ1-1|TRBV19
TGTGCCACCAAGACAGGGAACCTGAACACTGAAGCTTTCTTT
CATKTGNLNTEAFF